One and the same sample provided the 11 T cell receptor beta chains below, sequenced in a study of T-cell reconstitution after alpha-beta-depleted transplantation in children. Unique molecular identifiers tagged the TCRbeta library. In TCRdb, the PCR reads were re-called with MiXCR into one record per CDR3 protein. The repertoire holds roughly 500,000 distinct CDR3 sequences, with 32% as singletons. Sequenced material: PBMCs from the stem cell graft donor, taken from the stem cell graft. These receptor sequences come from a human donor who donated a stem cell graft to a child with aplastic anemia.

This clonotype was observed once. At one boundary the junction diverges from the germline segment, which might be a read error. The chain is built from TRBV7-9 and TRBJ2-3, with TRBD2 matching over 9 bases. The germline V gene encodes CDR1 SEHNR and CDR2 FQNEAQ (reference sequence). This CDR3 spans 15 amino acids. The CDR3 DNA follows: TGTGCCGGCAGCTTCTTTAGCGGGGGTGCCAATACGCAGTATTTT. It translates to CAGSFFSGGANTQYF.

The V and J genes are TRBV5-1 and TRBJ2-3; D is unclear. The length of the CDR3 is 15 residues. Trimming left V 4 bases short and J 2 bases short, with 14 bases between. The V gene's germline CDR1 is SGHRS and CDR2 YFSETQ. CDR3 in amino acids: CASSQVVGSTDTQYF. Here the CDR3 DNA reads TGCGCCAGCAGCCAAGTTGTGGGGTCCACAGATACGCAGTATTTT.

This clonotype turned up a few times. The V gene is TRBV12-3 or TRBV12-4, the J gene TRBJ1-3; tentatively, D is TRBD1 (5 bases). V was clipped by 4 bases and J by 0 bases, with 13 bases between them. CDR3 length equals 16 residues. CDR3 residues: CASSSRTPSSGNTIYF. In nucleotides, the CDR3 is TGTGCCAGCAGTTCCAGGACACCAAGCTCTGGAAACACCATATATTTT.

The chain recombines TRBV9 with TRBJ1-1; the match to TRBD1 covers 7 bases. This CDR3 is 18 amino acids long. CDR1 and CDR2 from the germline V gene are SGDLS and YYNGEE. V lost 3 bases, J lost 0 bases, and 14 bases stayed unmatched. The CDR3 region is CASSDNRDSYVMNTEAFF. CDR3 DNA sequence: TGTGCCAGCAGCGACAACCGGGACAGTTACGTTATGAACACTGAAGCTTTCTTT.

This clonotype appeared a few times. DNA of the CDR3: TGTGCCACCAGTGAGTCCAACGTGGGCAAAAACATTCAGTACTTC. As protein: CATSESNVGKNIQYF. The rearrangement links TRBV24-1 to TRBJ2-4; D uncertain. Germline CDR1 and CDR2: KGHDR and SFDVKD. Trimming pared 4 bases from V and 3 bases from J, leaving 12 bases between. This CDR3 contains 15 residues.

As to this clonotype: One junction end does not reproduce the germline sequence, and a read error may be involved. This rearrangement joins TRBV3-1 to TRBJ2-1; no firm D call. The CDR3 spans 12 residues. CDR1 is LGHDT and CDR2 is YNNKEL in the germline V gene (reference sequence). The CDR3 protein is CGSSHSLREQFF. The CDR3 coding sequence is TGTGGCAGCAGCCACAGCCTTAGAGAGCAGTTCTTC.

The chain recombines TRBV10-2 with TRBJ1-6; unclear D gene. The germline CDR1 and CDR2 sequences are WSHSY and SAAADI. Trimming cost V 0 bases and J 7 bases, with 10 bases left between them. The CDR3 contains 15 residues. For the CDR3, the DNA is TGCGCCAGCAGTGAGTCGCTCCCCGAGAATTCACCCCTCCACTTT. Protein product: CASSESLPENSPLHF.

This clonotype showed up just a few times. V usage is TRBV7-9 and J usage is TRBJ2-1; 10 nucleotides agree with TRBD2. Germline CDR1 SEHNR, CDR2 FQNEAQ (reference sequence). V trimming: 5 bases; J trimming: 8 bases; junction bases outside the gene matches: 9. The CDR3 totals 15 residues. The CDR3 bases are TGTGCCAGCAGCCCAACCGGGACTAGCGTTTATGAGCAGTTCTTC. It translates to CASSPTGTSVYEQFF.

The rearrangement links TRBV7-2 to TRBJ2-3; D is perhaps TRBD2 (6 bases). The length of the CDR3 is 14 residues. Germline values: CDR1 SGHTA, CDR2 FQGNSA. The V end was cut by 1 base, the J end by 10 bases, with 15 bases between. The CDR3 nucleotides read TGTGCCAGCAGCTTAGTACCGGGACTGGAGGCGCAGTATTTT. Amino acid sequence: CASSLVPGLEAQYF.

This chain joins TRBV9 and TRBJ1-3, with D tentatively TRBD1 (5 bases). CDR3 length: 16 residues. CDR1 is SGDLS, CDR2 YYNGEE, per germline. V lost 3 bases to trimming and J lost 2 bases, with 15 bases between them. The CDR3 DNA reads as TGTGCCAGCAGCGCAACGACCGGGACGGCTGGAAACACCATATATTTT. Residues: CASSATTGTAGNTIYF.

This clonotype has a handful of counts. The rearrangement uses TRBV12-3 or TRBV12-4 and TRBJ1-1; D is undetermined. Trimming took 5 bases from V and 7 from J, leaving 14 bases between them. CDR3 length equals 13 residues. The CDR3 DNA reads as TGTGCCAGCAGTCCAAACGCCCCAGTTGAAGCTTTCTTT. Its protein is CASSPNAPVEAFF.